The entry that follows covers one T cell receptor beta chain sequence. The data were produced by immunoSEQ multiplex PCR, yet TCRdb's version contains in-frame clones alone and is incomplete. In the table there are approximately 200,000 clones, 75% to 90% of which are singletons. Per germline, CDR1 GTSNPN and CDR2 SVGIG (reference sequence). Trimming removed 8 bases from V and 2 bases from J, with 10 bases in between. CDR3 size: 11 residues. The sample originates from a study of blood T cell repertoires in COVID-19. About the research overall: PBMCs, B-cell-depleted T cells, or T cells were the source of the cDNA or gDNA that made up the material.

V gene TRBV30 combines with J gene TRBJ2-7, with D unresolved. The sequence came from a woman younger than 45 who had recovered from COVID-19. Sample: PBMCs or T cells enriched from blood (not recorded which). CDR3 DNA: TGTGCCGCGGCGACGGCCTACGAGCAGTACTTC. Its translation: CAAATAYEQYF.